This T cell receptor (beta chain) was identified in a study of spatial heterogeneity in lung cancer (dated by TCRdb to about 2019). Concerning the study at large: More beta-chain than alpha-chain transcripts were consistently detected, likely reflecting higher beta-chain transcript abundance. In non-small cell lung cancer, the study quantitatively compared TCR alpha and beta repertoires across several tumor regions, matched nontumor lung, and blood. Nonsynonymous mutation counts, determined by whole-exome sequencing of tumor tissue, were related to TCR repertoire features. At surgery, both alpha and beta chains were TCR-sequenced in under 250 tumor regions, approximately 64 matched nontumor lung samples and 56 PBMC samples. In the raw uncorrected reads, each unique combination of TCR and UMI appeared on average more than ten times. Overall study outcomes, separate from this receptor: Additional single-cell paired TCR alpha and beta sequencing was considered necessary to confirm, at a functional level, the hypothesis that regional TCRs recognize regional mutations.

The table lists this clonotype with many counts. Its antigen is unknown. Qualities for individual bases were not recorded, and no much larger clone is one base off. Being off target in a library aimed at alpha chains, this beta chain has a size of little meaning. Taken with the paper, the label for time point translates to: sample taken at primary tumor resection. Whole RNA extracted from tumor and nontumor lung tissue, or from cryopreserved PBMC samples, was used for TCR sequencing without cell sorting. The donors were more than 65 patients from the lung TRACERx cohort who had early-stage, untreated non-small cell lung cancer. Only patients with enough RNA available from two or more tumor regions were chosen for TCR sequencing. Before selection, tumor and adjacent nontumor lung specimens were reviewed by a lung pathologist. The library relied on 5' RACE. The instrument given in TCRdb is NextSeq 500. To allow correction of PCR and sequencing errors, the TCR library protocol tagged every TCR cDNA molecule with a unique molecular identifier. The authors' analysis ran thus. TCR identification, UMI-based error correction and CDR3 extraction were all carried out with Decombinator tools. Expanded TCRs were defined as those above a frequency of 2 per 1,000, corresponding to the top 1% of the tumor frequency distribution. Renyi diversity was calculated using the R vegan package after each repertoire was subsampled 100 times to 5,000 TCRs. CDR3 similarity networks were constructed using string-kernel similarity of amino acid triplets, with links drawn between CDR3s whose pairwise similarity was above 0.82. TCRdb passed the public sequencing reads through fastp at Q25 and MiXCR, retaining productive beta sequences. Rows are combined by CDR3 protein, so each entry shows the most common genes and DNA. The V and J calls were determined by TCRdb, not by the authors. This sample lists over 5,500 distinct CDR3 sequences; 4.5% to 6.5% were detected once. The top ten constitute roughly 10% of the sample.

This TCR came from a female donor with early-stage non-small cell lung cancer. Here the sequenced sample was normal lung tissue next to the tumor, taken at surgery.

CDR3 reads: CASSWAGGNQPQHF. Here is the DNA: TGTGCCAGCAGTTGGGCGGGGGGCAATCAGCCCCAGCATTTT. The rearrangement joined TRBV12-3 or TRBV12-4 to TRBJ1-5; the D segment could be TRBD1, given 5 matching bases. Relative to germline, V is 4 bases shorter and J is 2 bases shorter, with 9 bases between their ends. The CDR3 has 14 amino acids, counting the end cysteine and phenylalanine. Only the CDR3 part of the read is kept: 42 bases, read in frame from the first base.